Sequencing of this T cell receptor beta chain was carried out in a study of blood T cell repertoires in COVID-19 (dated by TCRdb to 2018 to 2021). General notes on the study: Collaborator samples came from the United States, Italy and Spain and covered acute and convalescent phases of COVID-19. The repertoires were made available in a free public database intended to serve as a resource for research on the immune response to SARS-CoV-2. The dataset comprised deeply sampled blood TCRbeta repertoires from subjects exposed to, actively infected with, or recovered from COVID-19. The samples were drawn from the first 160 participants of the ongoing ImmuneRACE study and from 950 to 1,500 subjects provided by 6 global collaborators. Where HLA class I and class II types were available, the types were taken from metadata supplied by the sample provider, not from assay-based typing. Sample metadata almost always included a de-identified subject ID, COVID-19 status, age in years and sex. The material from the prospective study consisted of cDNA or gDNA derived from T cells, B-cell-depleted T cells, or PBMCs.

This clone was seen once. It has no known antigen specificity. Per-base quality was not reported, and no clone a single base away is much larger than it. Summary of the overall study and its limitations: How much clinical and demographic metadata was included differed by source and by participant, and the metadata was provided uncurated.

Enrolling through a virtual design, the prospective study's participants ranged in age from roughly 18 to 95 years and lived across about two dozen United States geographic areas. In the prospective study, participants were assigned to cohorts based on the clinical history participants reported in a screening survey and a study questionnaire. Exposed participants had been in contact with someone with a PCR-confirmed or clinician-diagnosed COVID-19 case within 2 weeks of study entry. In the prospective study, whole blood, serum and a nasopharyngeal or oropharyngeal swab were collected from each participant by mobile phlebotomists. Prospective study participants could optionally give additional blood draws and questionnaires over an approximately two-month period. Before DNA extraction, blood samples from the prospective study were shipped at room temperature or frozen. Per the germline V gene, SNHLY is the CDR1 and FYNNEI is the CDR2. The CDR3, from cysteine to phenylalanine, totals 17 residues. Only CDR3 DNA is held: 51 bases, read in frame from base 1. The V end loses 8 bases and the J end loses 0 bases, and a stretch of 22 bases separates them.

The immunoSEQ Assay, a bias-controlled multiplex PCR, was used to amplify TCRbeta CDR3 regions from genomic DNA. Per the authors' processing: The number of nucleated cells in each sample was estimated from the amplification of reference gene primers within the assay. To quantify the absolute abundance of each unique TCRbeta CDR3 rearrangement, sequence reads were collapsed and filtered. Productive Simpson clonality was computed per sample as the square root of Simpson's diversity index over productive rearrangements. TCRdb obtained this table from immuneACCESS and retained in-frame rearrangements with V and J assigned. These tables miss some clones; where compared with another copy, unresolved V genes account for less than half of the shortfall, and the remainder is unexplained. The DNA gave D and trimming, while V, J and clone size come from that table. The sample table records about 320,000 clones; roughly nine tenths of these occur just once. The ten largest clones add up to about 4% of the sample.

The sequence was obtained from a woman in her 30s who had been exposed to COVID-19. The sample was PBMCs or T cells enriched from blood (not recorded which). The rearrangement joined TRBV2 to TRBJ1-1; TRBD1 is a possible D gene, resting on 5 matching bases. In nucleotides, the sequence is TGTGCCAGCCACCCCAGTGGTTTATGGACATTGAACACTGAAGCTTTCTTT. Its protein is CASHPSGLWTLNTEAFF. This CDR3, with the reference TRBV2 and TRBJ1-1 proteins standing in past its ends, gives the full variable domain EPEVTQTPSHQVTQMGQEVILRCVPISNHLYFYWYRQILGQKVEFLVSFYNNEISEKSEIFDDQFSVERPDGSNFTLKIRSTKLEDSAMYFCASHPSGLWTLNTEAFFGQGTRLTVV.